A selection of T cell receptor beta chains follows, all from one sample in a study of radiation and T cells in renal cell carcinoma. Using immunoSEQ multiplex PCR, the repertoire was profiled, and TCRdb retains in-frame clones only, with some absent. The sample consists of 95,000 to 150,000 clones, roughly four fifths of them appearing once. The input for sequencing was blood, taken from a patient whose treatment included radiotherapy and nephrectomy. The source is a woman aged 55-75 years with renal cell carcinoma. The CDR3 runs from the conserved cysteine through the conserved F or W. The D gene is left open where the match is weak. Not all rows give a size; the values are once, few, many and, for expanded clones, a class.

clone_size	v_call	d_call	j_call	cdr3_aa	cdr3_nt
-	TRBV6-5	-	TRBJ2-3	CASSPSRRTDTQYF	TGTGCCAGCAGTCCCTCCCGCCGCACAGATACGCAGTATTTT
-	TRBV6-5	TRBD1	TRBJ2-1	CASSYRGGNAYNEQFF	TGTGCCAGCAGTTACAGAGGGGGCAACGCCTACAATGAGCAGTTCTTC
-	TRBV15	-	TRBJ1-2	CATSRAGKQGVGYTF	TGTGCCACCAGCAGAGCCGGGAAACAGGGCGTAGGCTACACCTTC
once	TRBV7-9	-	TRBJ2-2	CASSPPLDATNTGELFF	TGTGCCAGCAGCCCCCCCCTAGACGCAACGAACACCGGGGAGCTGTTTTTT
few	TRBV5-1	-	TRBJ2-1	CASSLYGNEQFF	TGCGCCAGCAGCTTGTATGGGAATGAGCAGTTCTTC
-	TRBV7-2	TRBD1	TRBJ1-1	CASSLEWQGASF	TGTGCCAGCAGCTTAGAGTGGCAGGGGGCGTCCTTT
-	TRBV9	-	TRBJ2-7	CASSVGPGNYHEQYF	TGTGCCAGCAGCGTAGGCCCGGGGAATTACCACGAGCAGTACTTC
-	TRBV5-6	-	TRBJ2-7	CASSGVLRQDEQYF	TGTGCCAGCAGCGGGGTATTACGGCAGGACGAGCAGTACTTC
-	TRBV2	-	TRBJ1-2	CASRVRTGANYGYTF	TGTGCCAGCAGGGTTCGGACGGGAGCTAACTATGGCTACACCTTC
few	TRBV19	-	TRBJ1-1	CASSKQAFISVTEAFF	TGTGCCAGTAGTAAACAGGCTTTTATTTCCGTGACTGAAGCTTTCTTT
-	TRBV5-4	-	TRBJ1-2	CASSSVTGTNYGYTF	TGTGCCAGCAGCTCCGTAACAGGGACTAACTATGGCTACACCTTC
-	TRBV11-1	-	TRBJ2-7	CASSLVSGGWDEQYF	TGTGCCAGCAGCTTAGTGTCCGGTGGCTGGGACGAGCAGTACTTC
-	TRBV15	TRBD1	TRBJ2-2	CATSRRTGSVGELFF	TGTGCCACCAGCAGGCGGACAGGCTCGGTTGGGGAGCTGTTTTTT
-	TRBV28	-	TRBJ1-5	CASSLSQQPLVSNQPQHF	TGTGCCAGCAGTTTAAGTCAACAACCCCTAGTGAGCAATCAGCCCCAGCATTTT
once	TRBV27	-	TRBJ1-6	CASSFLIGAGANSPLHF	TGTGCCAGCAGTTTCCTCATCGGGGCAGGGGCGAATTCACCCCTCCACTTT
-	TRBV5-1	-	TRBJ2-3	CASSLATRSTDTQYF	TGCGCCAGCAGCTTGGCGACGCGTAGCACAGATACGCAGTATTTT
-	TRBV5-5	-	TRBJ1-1	CASSLWQENTEAFF	TGTGCCAGCAGCTTATGGCAGGAGAACACTGAAGCTTTCTTT
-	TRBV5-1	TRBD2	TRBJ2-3	CASSLAGGLAGITDTQYF	TGCGCCAGCAGCTTGGCGGGGGGACTAGCGGGGATCACAGATACGCAGTATTTT
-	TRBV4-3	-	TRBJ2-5	CASGGGGTETQYF	TGCGCCAGCGGTGGTGGGGGGACGGAGACCCAGTACTTC
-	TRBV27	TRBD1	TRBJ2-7	CASSFLGQGAEYEQYF	TGTGCCAGCAGTTTCCTTGGACAGGGGGCGGAGTACGAGCAGTACTTC
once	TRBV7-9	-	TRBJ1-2	CASSLVQAYYGYTF	TGTGCCAGCAGCTTAGTACAGGCGTACTATGGCTACACCTTC
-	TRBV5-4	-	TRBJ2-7	CASSPGVRGPEQYF	TGTGCCAGCAGCCCGGGGGTCAGGGGACCCGAGCAGTACTTC
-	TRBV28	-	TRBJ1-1	CASSLGENTEAFF	TGTGCCAGCAGTTTAGGGGAGAACACTGAAGCTTTCTTT
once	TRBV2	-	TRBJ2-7	CASTRAYEQYF	TGTGCCAGCACCCGTGCCTACGAGCAGTACTTC
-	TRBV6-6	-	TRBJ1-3	CASSYFSASVGNTIYF	TGTGCCAGCAGTTACTTTTCCGCCTCCGTTGGAAACACCATATATTTT
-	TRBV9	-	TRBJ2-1	CASSVERGGYNEQFF	TGTGCCAGCAGCGTAGAACGGGGAGGCTACAATGAGCAGTTCTTC
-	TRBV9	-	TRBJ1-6	CASSVEGAYNSPLHF	TGTGCCAGCAGCGTAGAGGGAGCCTATAATTCACCCCTCCACTTT
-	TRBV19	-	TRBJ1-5	CASSDPLNRIPRNQPQHF	TGTGCCAGTAGTGACCCCCTCAACAGGATCCCTAGAAATCAGCCCCAGCATTTT
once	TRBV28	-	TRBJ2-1	CASNKMGRSSYNEQFF	TGTGCCAGCAACAAGATGGGACGGAGCTCCTACAATGAGCAGTTCTTC
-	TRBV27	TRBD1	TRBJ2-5	CASSLRSPRGRDQETQYF	TGTGCCAGCAGTTTAAGGTCCCCCAGGGGGCGGGACCAAGAGACCCAGTACTTC